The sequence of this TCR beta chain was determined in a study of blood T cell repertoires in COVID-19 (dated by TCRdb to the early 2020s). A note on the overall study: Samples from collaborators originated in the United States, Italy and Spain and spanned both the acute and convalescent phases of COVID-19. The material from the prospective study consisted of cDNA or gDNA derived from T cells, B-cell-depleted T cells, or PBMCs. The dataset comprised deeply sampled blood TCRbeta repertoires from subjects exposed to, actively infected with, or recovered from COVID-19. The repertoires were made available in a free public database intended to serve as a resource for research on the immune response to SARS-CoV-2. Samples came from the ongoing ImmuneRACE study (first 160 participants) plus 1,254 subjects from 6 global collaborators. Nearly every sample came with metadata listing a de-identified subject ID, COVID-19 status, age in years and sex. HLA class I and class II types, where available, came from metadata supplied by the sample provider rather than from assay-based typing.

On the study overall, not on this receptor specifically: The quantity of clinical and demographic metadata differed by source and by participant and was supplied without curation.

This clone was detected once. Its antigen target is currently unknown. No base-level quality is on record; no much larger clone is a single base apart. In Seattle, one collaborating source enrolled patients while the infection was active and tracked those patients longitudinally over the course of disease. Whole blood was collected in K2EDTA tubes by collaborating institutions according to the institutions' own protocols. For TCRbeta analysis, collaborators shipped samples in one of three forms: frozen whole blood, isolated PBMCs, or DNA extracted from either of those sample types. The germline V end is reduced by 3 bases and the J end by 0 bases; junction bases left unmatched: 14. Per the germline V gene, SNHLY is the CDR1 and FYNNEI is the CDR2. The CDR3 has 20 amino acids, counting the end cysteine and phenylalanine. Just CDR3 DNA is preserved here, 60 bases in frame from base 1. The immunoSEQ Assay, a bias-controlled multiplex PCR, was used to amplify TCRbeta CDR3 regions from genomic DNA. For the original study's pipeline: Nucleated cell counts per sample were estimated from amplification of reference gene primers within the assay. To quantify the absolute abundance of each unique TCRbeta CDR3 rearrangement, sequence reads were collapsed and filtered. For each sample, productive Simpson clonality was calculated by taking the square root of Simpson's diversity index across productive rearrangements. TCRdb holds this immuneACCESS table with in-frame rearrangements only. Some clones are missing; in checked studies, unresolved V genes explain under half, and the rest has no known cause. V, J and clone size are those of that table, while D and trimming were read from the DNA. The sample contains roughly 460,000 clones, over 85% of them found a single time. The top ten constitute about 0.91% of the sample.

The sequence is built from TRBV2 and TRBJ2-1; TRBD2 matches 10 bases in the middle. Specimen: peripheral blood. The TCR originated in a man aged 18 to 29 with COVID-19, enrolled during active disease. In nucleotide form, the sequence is TGTGCCAGCAGTGAGCCTAGCGGGGGCCTGACACAAAGCTCCTACAATGAGCAGTTCTTC. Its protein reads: CASSEPSGGLTQSSYNEQFF. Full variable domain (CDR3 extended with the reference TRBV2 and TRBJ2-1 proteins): EPEVTQTPSHQVTQMGQEVILRCVPISNHLYFYWYRQILGQKVEFLVSFYNNEISEKSEIFDDQFSVERPDGSNFTLKIRSTKLEDSAMYFCASSEPSGGLTQSSYNEQFFGPGTRLTVL.